This T cell receptor beta chain derives from a study of blood T cell repertoires in COVID-19. Study-level information: Samples of COVID-19 (acute and convalescent) were obtained from the United States, Italy and Spain.

A single count supports this clone. Trimming left V 4 bases short and J 8 bases short, with 5 bases between. The germline CDR1 and CDR2 sequences are MGHDK and SYGVNS. The CDR3 runs to 11 residues. Assignment of participants to cohorts was predicated upon participant-reported clinical history. Among Cohort 3 donors, those recovered had two negative PCRs, clearance, or symptom resolution. Original data processing: Counts of nucleated cells, estimated from reference gene primer amplification, were obtained. Produced via immunoSEQ multiplex PCR; TCRdb's table is partial and in-frame only. The DNA gave D and trimming, while V, J and clone size come from that table. The sample yields 240,000 or so clones, roughly 91% seen once.

V is TRBV25-1 and J is TRBJ1-4; D remains ambiguous. This receptor was obtained from a man in his forties or fifties who had recovered from COVID-19. What was sequenced was PBMCs or T cells enriched from blood (not recorded which). The CDR3 DNA sequence: TGTGCCAGCAGTGCCCGGGAAAAACTGTTTTTT. Amino acid sequence: CASSAREKLFF.